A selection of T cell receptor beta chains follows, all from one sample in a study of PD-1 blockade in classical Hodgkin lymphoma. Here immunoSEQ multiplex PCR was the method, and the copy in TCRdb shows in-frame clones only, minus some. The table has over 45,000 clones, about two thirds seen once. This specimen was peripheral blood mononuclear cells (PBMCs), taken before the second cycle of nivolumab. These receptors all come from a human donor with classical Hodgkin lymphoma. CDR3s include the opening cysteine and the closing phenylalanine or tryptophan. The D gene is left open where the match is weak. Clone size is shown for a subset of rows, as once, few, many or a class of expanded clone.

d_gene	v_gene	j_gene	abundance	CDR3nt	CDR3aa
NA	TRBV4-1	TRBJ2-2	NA	TGCGCCAGCAGCCAACACCTAGGGGGTGGCACCGGGGAGCTGTTTTTT	CASSQHLGGGTGELFF
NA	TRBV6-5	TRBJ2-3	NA	TGTGCCAGCAGTTACTCGAACCGCAGGAATACGCAGTATTTT	CASSYSNRRNTQYF
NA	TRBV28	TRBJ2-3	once	TGTGCCAGCACCATAAGGGGGGGCACAGATACGCAGTATTTT	CASTIRGGTDTQYF
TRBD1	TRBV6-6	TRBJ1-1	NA	TGTGCCAGCAGTTACTACGGGACAGGGGTGGGCACTGAAGCTTTCTTT	CASSYYGTGVGTEAFF
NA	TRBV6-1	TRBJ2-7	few	TGTGCCAGCAGTGTGACAGGGAGGAGCTCCTACGAGCAGTACTTC	CASSVTGRSSYEQYF
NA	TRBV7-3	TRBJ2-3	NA	TGTGCCAGCAGCTTAGGAGGGAAGGGAGATACGCAGTATTTT	CASSLGGKGDTQYF
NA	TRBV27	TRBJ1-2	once	TGTGCCAGCAGTTTCTCCGGGACGGCTAACTATGGCTACACCTTC	CASSFSGTANYGYTF
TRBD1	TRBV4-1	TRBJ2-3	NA	TGCGCCAGCAGCCCCGGGACAGGCACAGATACGCAGTATTTT	CASSPGTGTDTQYF
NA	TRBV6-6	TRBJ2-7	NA	TGTGCCAGCAGTTACTCTTTCGGGACCTACGAGCAGTACTTC	CASSYSFGTYEQYF
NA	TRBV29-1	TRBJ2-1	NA	TGCAGCGTTGACCCCTCGTCTGGTAACAATGAGCAGTTCTTC	CSVDPSSGNNEQFF
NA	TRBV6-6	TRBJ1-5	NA	TGTGCCAGCAGTTCCCTTAAGGGGACCAATCAGCCCCAGCATTTT	CASSSLKGTNQPQHF
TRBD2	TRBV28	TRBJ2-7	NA	TGTGCCAGCAGATCACTAGCGGGAGACTACGAGCAGTACTTC	CASRSLAGDYEQYF
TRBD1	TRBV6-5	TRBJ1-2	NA	TGTGCCAGCAGCGGTGAAAGCGGGACAGTCTATGGCTACACCTTC	CASSGESGTVYGYTF
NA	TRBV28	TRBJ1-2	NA	TGTGCCAGCAGTTTCCTAGATGGCTACACCTTC	CASSFLDGYTF
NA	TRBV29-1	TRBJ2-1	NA	TGCAGCGTGGACCCTGAGTATAATGAGCAGTTCTTC	CSVDPEYNEQFF
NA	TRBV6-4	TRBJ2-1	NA	TGTGCCAGCAGTGATGTGGTGCGGGATTACAATGAGCAGTTCTTC	CASSDVVRDYNEQFF
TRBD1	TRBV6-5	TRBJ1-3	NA	TGTGCCAGCAGCCCGACAGGGTATGGAAACACCATATATTTT	CASSPTGYGNTIYF
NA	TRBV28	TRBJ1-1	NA	TGTGCCAGCACCTGGACAGTGTTTAACACTGAAGCTTTCTTT	CASTWTVFNTEAFF
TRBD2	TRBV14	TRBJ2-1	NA	TGTGCCAGCAGCGAGACAGGGACCCCGGGACTAGCGGGGCTTACCTACAATGAGCAGTTCTTC	CASSETGTPGLAGLTYNEQFF
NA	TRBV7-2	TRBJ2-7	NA	TGTGCCAGCAGCTTAGCGCTCGAGCAGTACTTC	CASSLALEQYF
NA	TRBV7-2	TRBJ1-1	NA	TGTGCCAGCAGCGGAAGCGGGCCTGAAGCTTTCTTT	CASSGSGPEAFF
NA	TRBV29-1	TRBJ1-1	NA	TGCAGCGTTGAAGGGAGGGAGGTCCACACTGAAGCTTTCTTT	CSVEGREVHTEAFF
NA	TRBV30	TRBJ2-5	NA	TGTGCCTGGAGTGTCCAGACGGGCGAAGAGACCCAGTACTTC	CAWSVQTGEETQYF
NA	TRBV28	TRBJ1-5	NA	TGTGCCAGCAGTTGGGAGGGCCAGAAGCCCCAGCATTTT	CASSWEGQKPQHF
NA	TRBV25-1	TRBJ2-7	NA	TGTGCCAGCACCCCCGGCGCCTACCCCTACGAGCAGTACTTC	CASTPGAYPYEQYF
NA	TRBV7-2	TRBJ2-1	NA	TGTGCCAGCAGCCCAAAGGTGGGGGGAGATGGTGCGAGGAATGAGCAGTTCTTC	CASSPKVGGDGARNEQFF
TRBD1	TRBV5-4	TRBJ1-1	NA	TGTGCCAGCAGCCCTGGACAGGGGAACACTGAAGCTTTCTTT	CASSPGQGNTEAFF
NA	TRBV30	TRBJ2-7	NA	TGTGCCTGGAGTGGGTGGGGCACCTACGAGCAGTACTTC	CAWSGWGTYEQYF
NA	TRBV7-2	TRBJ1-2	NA	TGTGCCAGCAGCCAGCGGGGGGGCCGAGAGCGTGGCTACACCTTC	CASSQRGGRERGYTF
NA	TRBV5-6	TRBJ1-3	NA	TGTGCCAGCAGCTTGGACAGGGGAAACACCATATATTTT	CASSLDRGNTIYF
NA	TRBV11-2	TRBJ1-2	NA	TGTGCCAGCAGCTTATCGGCGGGGAACTATGGCTACACCTTC	CASSLSAGNYGYTF
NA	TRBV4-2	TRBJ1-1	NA	TGTGCCAGCAGCCAAGATAGTTCGGCAAACACTGAAGCTTTCTTT	CASSQDSSANTEAFF
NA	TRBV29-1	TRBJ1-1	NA	TGCAGCGCTACAGAAACTGAAGCTTTCTTT	CSATETEAFF
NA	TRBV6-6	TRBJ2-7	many	TGTGCCAGCAGTTACGTGCAGGGGGGGGAGCAGTACTTC	CASSYVQGGEQYF
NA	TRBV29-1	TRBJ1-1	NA	TGCAGCGTTGTACGGCAGGGGAACACTGAAGCTTTCTTT	CSVVRQGNTEAFF